This is a list of T cell receptor beta chains from one sample in a study of neoadjuvant anti-PD-1 for oral cavity cancer. TCRdb's copy holds only in-frame clones and misses some; the assay was immunoSEQ multiplex PCR. Of approximately 68,000 clones listed, 80% to 90% were seen once; the top ten hold approximately 2.6%. Here the sequenced sample was PBMCs, taken after nivolumab (anti-PD-1) treatment. Receptors originate from a person aged 35-79 years with oral cavity squamous cell carcinoma. CDR3s include the opening cysteine and the closing phenylalanine or tryptophan. The D gene is left open where the match is weak. For some rows the clone size is stated as once, few or many, or as a class when expanded; others skip it.

clone size: .; D gene: TRBD1; V gene: TRBV6-4; J gene: TRBJ1-5; CDR3 protein: CASRSSPGQGAMRSNQPQHF; CDR3 DNA: TGTGCCAGTAGATCATCGCCGGGACAGGGGGCTATGAGGAGCAATCAGCCCCAGCATTTT
clone size: .; D gene: .; V gene: TRBV6-4; J gene: TRBJ2-1; CDR3 protein: CASSSGLYNEQFF; CDR3 DNA: TGTGCCAGCAGTTCCGGGTTGTACAATGAGCAGTTCTTC
clone size: .; D gene: .; V gene: TRBV28; J gene: TRBJ2-7; CDR3 protein: CASSLVGQKFLSSYEQYF; CDR3 DNA: TGTGCCAGCAGTTTGGTGGGACAAAAGTTCCTGAGCTCCTACGAGCAGTACTTC
clone size: .; D gene: .; V gene: TRBV6-5; J gene: TRBJ1-4; CDR3 protein: CASSRTQGSNEKLFF; CDR3 DNA: TGTGCCAGCAGTCGAACTCAGGGATCTAATGAAAAACTGTTTTTT
clone size: once; D gene: .; V gene: TRBV30; J gene: TRBJ1-2; CDR3 protein: CAWSVQGVGGYTF; CDR3 DNA: TGTGCCTGGAGTGTACAAGGGGTCGGTGGCTACACCTTC
clone size: .; D gene: .; V gene: TRBV7-9; J gene: TRBJ1-4; CDR3 protein: CASSLAGHREKLFF; CDR3 DNA: TGTGCCAGCAGCCTCGCGGGACACCGTGAAAAACTGTTTTTT
clone size: .; D gene: .; V gene: TRBV7-8; J gene: TRBJ1-2; CDR3 protein: CASSLGGRYGYTF; CDR3 DNA: TGTGCCAGCAGCTTAGGCGGAAGGTATGGCTACACCTTC
clone size: .; D gene: .; V gene: TRBV15; J gene: TRBJ2-5; CDR3 protein: CAAGGDVAQETQYF; CDR3 DNA: TGTGCTGCTGGGGGCGATGTTGCCCAAGAGACCCAGTACTTC
clone size: few; D gene: .; V gene: TRBV4-1; J gene: TRBJ1-2; CDR3 protein: CASSQDTGAIYGYTF; CDR3 DNA: TGCGCCAGCAGCCAAGATACGGGAGCTATCTATGGCTACACCTTC
clone size: once; D gene: .; V gene: TRBV7-2; J gene: TRBJ1-2; CDR3 protein: CASSLGLGGYTF; CDR3 DNA: TGTGCCAGCAGCTTAGGGCTTGGTGGCTACACCTTC
clone size: .; D gene: .; V gene: TRBV6-5; J gene: TRBJ2-1; CDR3 protein: CASSFLGSSYNEQFF; CDR3 DNA: TGTGCCAGCTCCTTCTTAGGTAGCTCCTACAATGAGCAGTTCTTC
clone size: .; D gene: TRBD1; V gene: TRBV4-1; J gene: TRBJ2-1; CDR3 protein: CASSPVRGQKFF; CDR3 DNA: TGCGCCAGCAGCCCGGTAAGGGGGCAAAAGTTCTTC
clone size: .; D gene: .; V gene: TRBV6-1; J gene: TRBJ1-6; CDR3 protein: CASSVRNSPLHF; CDR3 DNA: TGTGCCAGCAGTGTAAGAAATTCACCCCTCCACTTT
clone size: .; D gene: .; V gene: TRBV11-2; J gene: TRBJ1-1; CDR3 protein: CASSLATYTEAFF; CDR3 DNA: TGTGCCAGCAGCTTAGCAACTTACACTGAAGCTTTCTTT
clone size: .; D gene: .; V gene: TRBV27; J gene: TRBJ2-2; CDR3 protein: CASSLSGTGELFF; CDR3 DNA: TGTGCCAGCAGTTTATCGGGCACCGGGGAGCTGTTTTTT
clone size: once; D gene: .; V gene: TRBV10-3; J gene: TRBJ2-7; CDR3 protein: CANSDSYEQYF; CDR3 DNA: TGTGCCAACTCAGACAGCTACGAGCAGTACTTC
clone size: .; D gene: TRBD1; V gene: TRBV27; J gene: TRBJ2-6; CDR3 protein: CASSRQGPLSGANVLTF; CDR3 DNA: TGTGCCAGCAGCAGACAGGGGCCCCTCTCTGGGGCCAACGTCCTGACTTTC